These T cell receptor beta chains were read from a single sample in a study of T cell responses to AZD1222 COVID-19 vaccine. The table came from immunoSEQ multiplex PCR; TCRdb's copy has only in-frame clones and leaves some out. The top ten hold approximately 8% of the sample, which has approximately 130,000 clones, over 75% seen once. The sequences come from peripheral blood, collected 28 days after the second dose of the MenACWY control vaccine. Every receptor here comes from an adult who received the MenACWY meningococcal vaccine as a control. The CDR3 runs from the conserved cysteine through the conserved F or W. The D gene is left open where the match is weak. Some rows have no size entry. The others give once, few or many, or a class for an expanded clone.

TRBJ2-2 TRBV6-4 . . TGTGCCAGCAGTGAGTCTCCGGAAACCGGGGAGCTGTTTTTT CASSESPETGELFF
TRBJ2-2 TRBV27 . TRBD2 TGTGCCAGCAGTTTCTCTCGGGAGGGCCGGAACACCGGGGAGCTGTTTTTT CASSFSREGRNTGELFF
TRBJ2-1 TRBV6-2/TRBV6-3 . TRBD1 TGTGCCAGCAGTGACGGACAGGGGATTTACAATGAGCAGTTCTTC CASSDGQGIYNEQFF
TRBJ2-7 TRBV5-1 once . TGCGCCAGCAGCTTGGTGCGAACCGGGGAGCAGTACTTC CASSLVRTGEQYF
TRBJ1-1 TRBV12-3/TRBV12-4 once . TGTGCCAGCAGACGGACAGAGAACACTGAAGCTTTCTTT CASRRTENTEAFF
TRBJ2-2 TRBV27 . TRBD2 TGTGCCAGCAGTTTCGGGTGGGGAGGGGACGACGGGGAGCTGTTTTTT CASSFGWGGDDGELFF
TRBJ1-1 TRBV5-5 once . TGTGCCAGCAGCATCCAGGGGAACACTGAAGCTTTCTTT CASSIQGNTEAFF
TRBJ1-2 TRBV6-6 once . TGTGCCAGCAATCCACAGGGTAACTATGGCTACACCTTC CASNPQGNYGYTF
TRBJ1-1 TRBV7-9 once . TGTGCCAGCAGCTCCTACACTGAAGCTTTCTTT CASSSYTEAFF
TRBJ2-1 TRBV5-4 . TRBD2 TGTGCCAGCAGCCACGACGCGGGAGGGAAGAATGAGCAGTTCTTC CASSHDAGGKNEQFF
TRBJ1-2 TRBV7-9 . . TGTGCCAGCAGCATGACGGACCGGTCCTATGGCTACACCTTC CASSMTDRSYGYTF
TRBJ1-2 TRBV2 . . TGTGCCAGCGGCCTCTTGGGAGGCTACACCTTC CASGLLGGYTF
TRBJ1-1 TRBV27 . . TGTGCCAGCAGGGCCCCTAATCGAGGGAACACTGAAGCTTTCTTT CASRAPNRGNTEAFF
TRBJ2-7 TRBV29-1 . TRBD2 TGCAGCGTTGAACGGATCAGCGGGAACTACGAGCAGTACTTC CSVERISGNYEQYF
TRBJ2-6 TRBV27 . . TGTGCCAGCAGTTTAAGAGGTTACCTGAACTCTGGGGCCAACGTCCTGACTTTC CASSLRGYLNSGANVLTF